This T cell receptor beta chain was sequenced for a study of control samples from healthy donors and cancer patients. This clone is a singleton in its sample. Method: immunoSEQ multiplex PCR; TCRdb's copy keeps in-frame clones and lacks some. Found here are about 130,000 clones, about 93% of them singletons; the top ten hold around 2.5%. Germline CDR1 and CDR2: SQVTM and ANQGSEA. Trimming removed 3 bases at V and 2 bases at J, with 7 bases between. CDR3 length: 13 residues. This chain joins TRBV29-1 and TRBJ2-2, with a tentative D call TRBD2 (5 bases). The sample was blood. The TCR was taken from a man in his forties in good health. The CDR3: CSVDEGNTGELFF. For the CDR3, the DNA is TGCAGCGTTGACGAGGGAAACACCGGGGAGCTGTTTTTT.